This T cell receptor (beta chain) derives from a study of blood T cell dynamics during melanoma immunotherapy. Using immunoSEQ multiplex PCR, the repertoire was profiled, and TCRdb retains in-frame clones only, with some absent. The profile shows more than 6,500 clones, approximately 84% of them singletons. This clone showed up just a few times. Time point meaning: pre-treatment baseline. This clonotype was sampled from a human donor with melanoma. This material consisted of blood, taken from a patient treated with checkpoint blockade.

DNA for the CDR3: TGTGCCAGCAGCTTACAGGGGCCAAGAGGAGAGCAGTACTTC. This sequence encodes CASSLQGPRGEQYF. The rearrangement uses TRBV7-3 and TRBJ2-7, with D possibly being TRBD1 (6 bases). CDR1 is SGHTA and CDR2 is FQGTGA in the germline V gene. This CDR3 contains 14 residues. V lost 2 bases and J 7 bases, leaving 15 bases between the germline ends.